A single sample gave rise to the 3 T cell receptor beta chains below, sequenced in a study of blood T cell repertoires in COVID-19. Measured with immunoSEQ multiplex PCR; TCRdb has only the in-frame clones, and not every one. Of over 150,000 clones in the sample, about 86% were seen once. Input material: peripheral blood. Receptor source: a woman in her 70s with COVID-19, enrolled during active disease.

V gene TRBV10-3 combines with J gene TRBJ2-7, with TRBD1 matching 10 bases. The CDR3 is made up of 12 amino acids. With V trimmed by 10 bases and J by 5 bases, 5 bases remained unmatched. The germline V gene encodes CDR1 ENHRY and CDR2 SYGVKD. The CDR3 region has the DNA TGTGCCACCGGGACAGGGGTCCACGAGCAGTACTTC. This codes for CATGTGVHEQYF.

The chain combines TRBV9 with TRBJ1-3; D gene unclear. Trimming pared 0 bases from V and 0 bases from J, leaving 13 bases between. The germline gives CDR1 SGDLS, CDR2 YYNGEE. This CDR3 spans 17 amino acids. CDR3 amino acids: CASSVAPLQFSGNTIYF. CDR3 DNA: TGTGCCAGCAGCGTAGCCCCCCTACAGTTCTCTGGAAACACCATATATTTT.

This clone occurred once. The rearrangement joins TRBV29-1 to TRBJ1-4; 10 bases fit TRBD1. The V gene end was trimmed by 3 bases and the J gene end by 7 bases; junction bases not matched to a gene: 2. Germline CDR1 SQVTM, CDR2 ANQGSEA. This CDR3 is built from 13 residues. The CDR3 reads CSVEGQGTEKLFF. The CDR3 nucleotides are TGCAGCGTTGAGGGACAGGGGACTGAAAAACTGTTTTTT.